Listed here are 27 T cell receptor beta chains from one sample, sequenced in a study of T-cell reconstitution after alpha-beta-depleted transplantation in children. Unique molecular identifiers were used to barcode this TCRbeta library. Each CDR3 protein is one row after TCRdb ran MiXCR on the PCR reads. The sample contains 670,000 or so distinct CDR3 sequences, around 13% of which appear only once. The input for sequencing was PBMCs, taken before TCRalphabeta/CD19-depleted stem cell transplant. The receptor source for this set is a girl aged 2 to 10 with congenital amegakaryocytic thrombocytopenia, due to receive a stem cell transplant.

This clonotype has more than one count but fewer than ten. The chain has TRBV24-1 and TRBJ2-1, with TRBD2 matching 11 bases. Trimming removed 1 base from V and 4 bases from J; junction bases left unmatched: 2. CDR3 size: 16 residues. Germline CDR1 and CDR2: KGHDR and SFDVKD. CDR3 protein: CATSDFLAGGYNEQFF. CDR3 DNA sequence: TGTGCCACCAGTGATTTCCTAGCGGGAGGATACAATGAGCAGTTCTTC.

Only a few counts were recorded for this clonotype. The chain carries TRBV28 and TRBJ2-3; 7 bases map to TRBD2. CDR3 size: 16 residues. Germline-derived CDR1 and CDR2 are MDHEN and SYDVKM. J was trimmed by 5 bases and V by 3 bases; bases with no gene match: 11. Here the CDR3 DNA reads TGTGCCAGCAGTTTCCAAAAGCTATGGGGGGGAGATACGCAGTATTTT. Its protein product is CASSFQKLWGGDTQYF.

The chain carries TRBV10-3 and TRBJ2-1; 13 nucleotides match TRBD2. The CDR3 totals 17 residues. J lost 9 bases, V lost 0 bases, and 8 bases had no gene match. Germline values: CDR1 ENHRY, CDR2 SYGVKD. In nucleotides, the CDR3 is TGTGCCATCAGTGAGTCCTTACTAGCGGGAGGGCCTAGTGAGCAGTTCTTC. This translates into CAISESLLAGGPSEQFF.

This clonotype showed up just a few times. The chain couples TRBV7-3 to TRBJ2-1, with D perhaps being TRBD1 or TRBD2 (5 bases each). Trimming shortened V by 5 bases and J by 7 bases, and 18 bases separated the two germline ends. In germline, CDR1 is SGHTA, CDR2 FQGTGA. The CDR3 consists of 15 residues. The CDR3 DNA follows: TGTGCCAGCAGCGTCGGGACGCCACCCGCTAATGAGCAGTTCTTC. It yields the protein CASSVGTPPANEQFF.

This clonotype was observed a few times. The chain employs TRBV20-1 and TRBJ2-1; maybe TRBD2 (6 bases). The CDR3 is 16 amino acids. Trimming took 5 bases from V and 8 from J, leaving 25 bases between them. The V gene's germline CDR1 is DFQATT and CDR2 SNEGSKA (reference sequence). CDR3 region: CSASWPYGGFIDEQFF. The DNA for the CDR3 is TGCAGTGCTTCATGGCCTTACGGGGGTTTTATCGATGAGCAGTTCTTC.

This clonotype appeared a few times. CDR3 coding DNA: TGTGCCATCAGTGAGGAACCACAGGGGGGGAAAGATACGCAGTATTTT. This encodes CAISEEPQGGKDTQYF. The J gene is TRBJ2-3, the V gene TRBV10-3; D might be TRBD1 (8 bases). Trimming removed 2 bases from V and 5 bases from J, with 17 bases in between. The CDR3 has 16 amino acids. From germline, CDR1 is ENHRY and CDR2 SYGVKD.

Remarks on this clonotype: It is likely a read error, because the conserved phenylalanine at the end of the CDR3 is missing. The V and J genes are TRBV9 and TRBJ2-5; no definite D call. The CDR3 is 12 amino acids. Germline CDR1 SGDLS, CDR2 YYNGEE. V was clipped by 7 bases and J by 5 bases, with 12 bases between them. In DNA form, the CDR3 reads TGTGCCAGCGGGTTGAACGGGGAGACCCAGTACTTA. The encoded protein is CASGLNGETQYL.

J is TRBJ2-7 and V is TRBV11-2; D uncertain. The V and J ends lost 1 base and 6 bases respectively, with 7 bases between them. CDR3 length: 12 amino acids. Germline CDR1 is SGHAT and CDR2 is FQNNGV. The CDR3 DNA reads TGTGCCAGCAGCTTAGTTCCGGGCGAGCAGTACTTC. Translating gives CASSLVPGEQYF.

This clonotype was counted at least ten times. V gene TRBV3-1 combines with J gene TRBJ1-1; TRBD1 might be the D (5 bases). The CDR3 is 13 amino acids. V lost 3 bases and J 4 bases, leaving 9 bases between the germline ends. Per germline, CDR1 LGHDT and CDR2 YNNKEL (reference sequence). The CDR3 region is CASSHRGSTEAFF. In DNA, the CDR3 is TGTGCCAGCAGCCATAGGGGATCCACTGAAGCTTTCTTT.

This clonotype has just a few counts. The chain is built from TRBV6-6 and TRBJ2-3; 8 bases are a match to TRBD2. V lost 8 bases and J lost 6; bases outside the gene matches: 13. There are 15 residues in the CDR3. Germline loops: CDR1 MNHNY, CDR2 SVGAGI (reference sequence). CDR3 coding DNA: TGTGCCAGCCGAGACACTAGCGGAGTCTGGGATACGCAGTATTTT. This translates into CASRDTSGVWDTQYF.

This rearrangement joins TRBV7-2 to TRBJ1-6; no firm D call. The CDR3 has 14 amino acids. Looked up from germline, CDR1 is SGHTA and CDR2 is FQGNSA. V was cut by 1 base and J by 10 bases, with 11 bases left in between. The CDR3 is CASSLGVVGSPLHF. CDR3 bases: TGTGCCAGCAGCTTAGGGGTGGTGGGGTCACCCCTCCACTTT.

This clonotype appeared a few times. The V call is TRBV28, the J call TRBJ2-7; 9 bases are a match to TRBD1. The CDR3 has 13 amino acids. Looked up from germline, CDR1 is MDHEN and CDR2 is SYDVKM. After removal of 5 bases from V and 6 bases from J, the junction contained 5 bases not matched to a gene. The CDR3 DNA reads as TGTGCCAGCAGTCCGAGGGACAGGGCCGAGCAGTACTTC. Its translation: CASSPRDRAEQYF.

The rearrangement uses TRBV27 and TRBJ2-5; 9 bases map to TRBD2. The V segment lost 8 bases and the J segment 3 bases; nucleotides outside the gene matches: 10. This CDR3 comprises 15 residues. Per the germline V gene, CDR1 is MNHEY and CDR2 is SMNVEV (reference sequence). The CDR3 protein is CASPRLAGLKETQYF. In DNA, the CDR3 is TGTGCCAGCCCGCGGCTAGCGGGACTGAAAGAGACCCAGTACTTC.

This clonotype was detected a few times. The chain recombines TRBV5-6 with TRBJ2-1; a weak D match, TRBD2 (6 bases). The V gene's germline CDR1 is SGHDT and CDR2 YYEEEE. The CDR3 has 15 amino acids. Trimming removed 0 bases at V and 6 bases at J, with 13 bases between. Here the CDR3 reads CASSLEPRGVNEQFF. CDR3 nucleotides: TGTGCCAGCAGCTTGGAGCCCCGCGGGGTCAATGAGCAGTTCTTC.

This clonotype was observed many times. The chain combines TRBV5-1 with TRBJ2-3; TRBD1 aligns across 8 bases. Unmatched junction bases numbered 8, after V lost 3 bases and J lost 2 bases. This CDR3 spans 16 amino acids. Germline CDR1 and CDR2: SGHRS and YFSETQ. CDR3 coding DNA: TGCGCCAGCAGCTCGCATGGGGACAGGACCACAGATACGCAGTATTTT. Translating gives CASSSHGDRTTDTQYF.

The sample holds many counts of this clonotype. The CDR3: CASSPRQGTSGKYNEQFF. For the CDR3, the DNA is TGCGCCAGCAGCCCACGACAAGGGACTAGCGGGAAGTACAATGAGCAGTTCTTC. V and J are TRBV5-1 and TRBJ2-1; 13 nucleotides align to TRBD2. V shed 4 bases, J shed 4 bases, and the junction held 11 bases outside the gene matches. The CDR3 is 18 residues long. The germline V gene encodes CDR1 SGHRS and CDR2 YFSETQ.

The sample holds many counts of this clonotype. V and J are TRBV6-5 and TRBJ2-7, with D perhaps TRBD2 (6 bases). The CDR3 length is 14 residues. Germline CDR1 and CDR2: MNHEY and SVGAGI. V gave up 3 bases and J gave up 3 bases, with 12 bases separating them. The CDR3 protein is CASSYSGVSYEQYF. In DNA, the CDR3 is TGTGCCAGCAGTTATTCGGGAGTAAGCTACGAGCAGTACTTC.

The chain uses TRBV12-3 or TRBV12-4 and TRBJ2-1, with D unclear. Trimming removed 3 bases from V and 8 bases from J, with 8 bases in between. CDR3 size: 12 residues. In DNA, the CDR3 is TGTGCCAGCAGTTTCGGGCCCGATGAGCAGTTCTTC. Protein sequence: CASSFGPDEQFF.

This sequence joins TRBV7-8 and TRBJ1-2; no definite D call. Trimming took 5 bases from V and 2 from J, leaving 6 bases between them. Germline V gives CDR1 SGHVS, CDR2 FQNEAQ. This CDR3 is 12 amino acids long. The DNA of the CDR3 is TGTGCCAGCAGCGCCTTGAACTATGGCTACACCTTC. It is translated as CASSALNYGYTF.

The chain couples TRBV6-1 to TRBJ2-3; 9 nucleotides agree with TRBD2. The V and J ends lost 8 bases and 3 bases, in that order; junction bases with no gene match: 3. This CDR3 contains 13 residues. The germline V gene encodes CDR1 MNHNS and CDR2 SASEGT. CDR3 sequence reads: CASAGGWTDTQYF. CDR3 bases: TGTGCCAGCGCGGGGGGGTGGACAGATACGCAGTATTTT.

This rearrangement joins TRBV20-1 to TRBJ2-5; D unclear. The V and J ends lost 6 bases and 2 bases respectively, with 10 bases between them. This CDR3 is 12 amino acids long. CDR1 and CDR2 (germline): DFQATT, SNEGSKA (reference sequence). CDR3 coding DNA: TGCAGTGCCGCGGCCGAACAAGAGACCCAGTACTTC. This translates into CSAAAEQETQYF.

This clonotype was recorded many times. CDR3 loop: CSARARRAFAKNIQYF. The CDR3 DNA reads TGCAGTGCTAGAGCGCGGAGGGCTTTTGCCAAAAACATTCAGTACTTC. V is TRBV20-1 and J is TRBJ2-4; perhaps TRBD2 as D (6 bases). This CDR3 spans 16 amino acids. V lost 1 base and J lost 1, with 14 bases in between. Germline lookup yields CDR1 DFQATT and CDR2 SNEGSKA (reference sequence).

The chain couples TRBV7-3 to TRBJ1-1; a possible D gene is TRBD1 (5 bases). Trimming left V 4 bases short and J 6 bases short, with 12 bases between. CDR3 length: 13 amino acids. CDR1 and CDR2 from the germline V gene are SGHTA and FQGTGA. For the CDR3, the DNA is TGTGCCAGCAGCTCGGGACCGGCATCTGAAGCTTTCTTT. Protein: CASSSGPASEAFF.

The chain joins TRBV7-8 to TRBJ2-7; 8 nucleotides line up with TRBD2. The CDR3 totals 14 residues. The V gene end was trimmed by 5 bases and the J gene end by 4 bases; junction bases not matched to a gene: 7. Germline V gives CDR1 SGHVS, CDR2 FQNEAQ. The CDR3: CASSPRLAIYEQYF. In DNA, the CDR3 is TGTGCCAGCAGCCCCAGACTAGCGATATACGAGCAGTACTTC.

This clonotype was seen many times. The genes are TRBV5-1 and TRBJ2-1; perhaps TRBD1 as D (6 bases). Trimming took 6 bases from V and 5 from J, leaving 21 bases between them. Looked up from germline, CDR1 is SGHRS and CDR2 is YFSETQ. The CDR3 length is 16 residues. The CDR3 region has the DNA TGCGCCAGCATGGATCCCGGCAGGGGAGTGGACAATGAGCAGTTCTTC. Amino acid sequence: CASMDPGRGVDNEQFF.

The V call is TRBV29-1, the J call TRBJ2-7; TRBD1 agrees at 9 bases. V gave up 4 bases and J gave up 4 bases; unmatched junction bases: 5. CDR3 length equals 13 residues. CDR1 and CDR2 (germline): SQVTM, ANQGSEA. Here the CDR3 DNA reads TGCAGCGTTGGGACAGGGGCTCTATACGAGCAGTACTTC. The encoded protein is CSVGTGALYEQYF.

This clonotype was observed many times. V usage is TRBV7-3 and J usage is TRBJ2-5; 7 bases map to TRBD2. The germline gives CDR1 SGHTA, CDR2 FQGTGA. J gave up 1 base and V 0 bases, and 8 bases lay outside the gene matches. The length of the CDR3 is 17 residues. CDR3 nucleotide sequence: TGTGCCAGCAGCTTAACAGGTTGGACTAGATGCCAAGAGACCCAGTACTTC. This sequence encodes CASSLTGWTRCQETQYF.